This T cell receptor (beta chain) derives from a study of shared clonotypes between healthy human individuals. Points from the study as a whole: In the sorted subsets, rarefaction showed sequencing was incomplete despite large depth. Compared with clonotypes that all four donors shared, non-shared clonotypes had lower generation probabilities.

The CDR3 has 16 amino acids. Germline CDR1 is SQVTM and CDR2 is ANQGSEA. V was trimmed by 4 bases and J by 5 bases, leaving 20 bases between them. Each sorted subset replicate got 200 ng genomic DNA, tens of thousands of genomes. Original processing methods: Filtering differed, since immunoSEQ gave only junction sequences and no quality scores. The protocol was immunoSEQ multiplex PCR, while the TCRdb copy is restricted to in-frame clones and leaves out a portion. V and J calls plus clone size are reproduced from that table; the DNA served to infer D and trimming. The sample records over a million clones, 95% to 97% being singletons. As concerns this clone: Its antigen remains unidentified.

The gene calls are TRBV29-1 and TRBJ2-2, with a possible D match to TRBD2 (5 bases). Sequenced material: naive CD4+ T cells sorted from blood. The subset here: CD45RA+ positively selected. The source is a man younger than 40 in good health. The CDR3 DNA sequence: TGCAGCGTTGTGGCCTCACGGGATCAAGGGACCGGGGAGCTGTTTTTT. Amino acids: CSVVASRDQGTGELFF.